Listed below are T cell receptor beta chains from one sample, sequenced in a study of glioma-infiltrating T cells after dendritic cell vaccination. The table came from immunoSEQ multiplex PCR; TCRdb's copy has only in-frame clones and leaves some out. In the table there are about 87,000 clones, about four fifths of which are singletons. The source material was blood, sampled after dendritic cell vaccination. The receptors shown here come from a human donor with glioblastoma. Both conserved end residues are part of each CDR3. Rows may omit the clone size; those that give it use once, few, many or a size class.

TRBJ1-5	NA	TRBV19	CASSMEDNNQPQHF
TRBJ1-2	once	TRBV25-1	CASRAPSPDSYGYTF
TRBJ2-5	once	TRBV4-3	CASSQGGTSGGRETQYF
TRBJ1-3	NA	TRBV19	CASSWQGGLNTIYF
TRBJ1-1	once	TRBV5-6	CASSLVDRRAFF
TRBJ2-1	NA	TRBV9	CASSLTGTEQFF
TRBJ1-3	NA	TRBV7-8	CASSPGQGAWDTIYF
TRBJ1-2	NA	TRBV7-2	CASSLGQLLYGYTF
TRBJ2-3	NA	TRBV19	CASSLDRESTDTQYF
TRBJ1-1	once	TRBV15	CATSRAAGDTEAFF
TRBJ1-2	NA	TRBV6-1	CAIAGDNYGYTF
TRBJ2-2	NA	TRBV7-6	CASSLIAGDMAGELFF
TRBJ1-2	NA	TRBV7-2	CASSLGSGEYGYTF
TRBJ1-1	NA	TRBV2	CASSDWEGFTEAFF
TRBJ2-1	NA	TRBV6-1	CASSESFFATSGYNEQFF
TRBJ2-7	NA	TRBV5-4	CASSLQTETYEQYF
TRBJ1-2	NA	TRBV5-1	CASSSGDEWDLFYGYTF
TRBJ1-1	NA	TRBV11-3	CASSPPAGENTEAFF
TRBJ1-6	NA	TRBV2	CASSAREPPYSPLHF
TRBJ1-1	once	TRBV2	CASSAVSVNTEAFF
TRBJ2-7	few	TRBV6-1	CASSDLPDRGGEQYF
TRBJ2-7	NA	TRBV6-1	CASSETQGSHEQYF
TRBJ1-4	NA	TRBV10-3	CATGQGKWAATNEKLFF
TRBJ1-2	once	TRBV19	CASSIQTDHYGYTF
TRBJ1-4	once	TRBV7-9	CASSSTDRGWAEKLFF
TRBJ2-1	once	TRBV11-3	CASSFTGRGNEQFF
TRBJ2-1	NA	TRBV4-1	CASSTTGGGLAGSLYNEQFF
TRBJ2-7	NA	TRBV25-1	CASSGRGPSYEQYF
TRBJ1-4	NA	TRBV5-6	CASSPRTGNNEKLFF
TRBJ2-1	NA	TRBV7-3	CASSASDSTSGGYNEQFF